A selection of T cell receptor beta chains follows, all from one sample in a study of blood T cell repertoires in COVID-19. Assay used: immunoSEQ multiplex PCR; TCRdb lists only in-frame clones, some missing. The sample has 200,000 to 300,000 clones, 75% to 90% seen once. Material for sequencing was peripheral blood. The receptors shown here come from a man younger than 45 with active or convalescent COVID-19. Both conserved end residues are part of each CDR3. A D gene is named only where the DNA matches it firmly. Some rows have no size entry. The others give once, few or many, or a class for an expanded clone.

clone size,D gene,J gene,V gene,CDR3 protein,CDR3 DNA
NA,TRBD2,TRBJ2-7,TRBV4-2,CASSQAGTSGGPSYEQYF,TGTGCCAGCAGCCAAGCCGGAACTAGCGGGGGGCCCTCCTACGAGCAGTACTTC
NA,NA,TRBJ2-1,TRBV4-2,CASSQDMWGEKNNEQFF,TGTGCCAGCAGCCAAGATATGTGGGGGGAAAAAAACAATGAGCAGTTCTTC
NA,TRBD1,TRBJ1-1,TRBV10-1,CASSPGTDFRAFF,TGCGCCAGCAGCCCCGGGACAGACTTTCGGGCTTTCTTT
NA,TRBD1,TRBJ1-6,TRBV5-8,CASSRGQGNDNSPLHF,TGTGCCAGCAGCCGAGGACAGGGGAACGATAATTCACCCCTCCACTTT
NA,TRBD1,TRBJ1-1,TRBV18,CASSTSGTGYGVRYTEAFF,TGTGCCAGCTCTACCTCCGGGACAGGGTATGGGGTTCGTTACACTGAAGCTTTCTTT
once,NA,TRBJ2-7,TRBV29-1,CSVEGTETGSSYEQYF,TGCAGCGTTGAGGGTACCGAAACAGGGAGCTCCTACGAGCAGTACTTC
NA,TRBD2,TRBJ2-7,TRBV27,CASSLKAPGLAGTYEQYF,TGTGCCAGCAGTTTAAAAGCGCCGGGACTAGCGGGGACCTACGAGCAGTACTTC
NA,NA,TRBJ1-4,TRBV4-1,CASSQDREGSNEKLFF,TGCGCCAGCAGCCAAGACCGGGAGGGGTCTAATGAAAAACTGTTTTTT
NA,NA,TRBJ2-4,TRBV9,CASSVGGTPQNIQYF,TGTGCCAGCAGCGTAGGCGGGACCCCTCAAAACATTCAGTACTTC
NA,NA,TRBJ2-1,TRBV5-4,CASSLDPTRGIRYNEQFF,TGTGCCAGCAGCTTGGATCCTACCCGGGGAATCAGGTACAATGAGCAGTTCTTC
NA,NA,TRBJ2-3,TRBV11-2,CASSSFGSGKLGSTDTQYF,TGTGCCAGCAGCTCGTTTGGCTCCGGGAAACTAGGGAGCACAGATACGCAGTATTTT
NA,NA,TRBJ2-6,TRBV4-3,CASSQEARPEVLTF,TGCGCCAGCAGCCAAGAGGCCAGGCCAGAAGTCCTGACTTTC
NA,TRBD2,TRBJ2-2,TRBV29-1,CSVDFPGGSTGELFF,TGCAGCGTTGATTTCCCGGGGGGGTCCACCGGGGAGCTGTTTTTT
NA,NA,TRBJ2-5,TRBV3-1/TRBV3-2,CASSQDSGFQETQYF,TGTGCCAGCAGCCAAGATTCGGGGTTTCAAGAGACCCAGTACTTC
once,NA,TRBJ2-2,TRBV9,CASSVSGTGELFF,TGTGCCAGCAGCGTCAGTGGCACCGGGGAGCTGTTTTTT
once,NA,TRBJ2-7,TRBV25-1,CASSPGDPYEQYF,TGTGCCAGCAGTCCAGGGGATCCCTACGAGCAGTACTTC
NA,NA,TRBJ1-1,TRBV5-1,CASSLQGDINTEAFF,TGCGCCAGCAGCTTACAGGGTGACATTAACACTGAAGCTTTCTTT
NA,NA,TRBJ1-4,TRBV18,CASPRGASGYEKLFF,TGTGCCAGCCCTCGCGGGGCCAGTGGATATGAAAAACTGTTTTTT
NA,TRBD2,TRBJ2-5,TRBV7-3,CASSLIGSGQETQYF,TGTGCCAGCAGCTTAATCGGTAGCGGGCAAGAGACCCAGTACTTC
NA,NA,TRBJ1-2,TRBV5-4,CASSLRGQNYGYTF,TGTGCCAGCAGCTTGCGTGGTCAGAACTATGGCTACACCTTC
NA,TRBD2,TRBJ2-2,TRBV25-1,CASSEGTSGAGELFF,TGTGCCAGCAGTGAGGGGACTAGCGGGGCCGGGGAGCTGTTTTTT
NA,TRBD1,TRBJ1-2,TRBV10-3,CAISPTGGASYGYTF,TGTGCCATCAGCCCGACAGGGGGCGCAAGCTATGGCTACACCTTC
NA,NA,TRBJ2-5,TRBV11-2,CASSRGVLETQYF,TGTGCCAGCAGCCGCGGGGTACTGGAGACCCAGTACTTC
NA,NA,TRBJ2-1,TRBV4-2,CASSQASNEQFF,TGTGCCAGCAGCCAAGCTTCCAATGAGCAGTTCTTC
NA,NA,TRBJ1-2,TRBV19,CASSIKLDNPSRGYTF,TGTGCCAGTAGTATTAAGCTGGACAACCCTTCCAGAGGCTACACCTTC
NA,NA,TRBJ1-1,TRBV4-3,CASSHPRGALNTEAFF,TGCGCCAGCAGCCACCCTCGGGGGGCTTTGAACACTGAAGCTTTCTTT
NA,NA,TRBJ1-3,TRBV7-8,CASSRGGVAGNTIYF,TGTGCCAGCAGCCGAGGGGGGGTGGCTGGAAACACCATATATTTT
NA,TRBD2,TRBJ2-1,TRBV11-3,CASSLEGAGGTEQFF,TGTGCCAGCAGCTTAGAGGGCGCGGGGGGGACTGAGCAGTTCTTC
NA,NA,TRBJ2-7,TRBV11-2,CASSFTGWNSYEQYF,TGTGCCAGCAGCTTTACAGGGTGGAACTCCTACGAGCAGTACTTC
NA,NA,TRBJ1-5,TRBV14,CASSPLRLRHCNQPQHF,TGTGCCAGTAGCCCCTTACGGTTGAGACACTGCAATCAGCCCCAGCATTTT
few,TRBD2,TRBJ2-2,TRBV7-2,CASSYNSGTNTGELFF,TGTGCCAGCAGCTACAATAGCGGGACAAACACCGGGGAGCTGTTTTTT
NA,NA,TRBJ2-7,TRBV27,CASSSTGQLSYEQYF,TGTGCCAGCAGTTCAACGGGACAACTCTCCTACGAGCAGTACTTC
NA,NA,TRBJ1-1,TRBV7-9,CASSWTGNTEAFF,TGTGCCAGCAGCTGGACTGGGAACACTGAAGCTTTCTTT
few,TRBD1,TRBJ2-7,TRBV18,CASSQPGQGPYEQYF,TGTGCCAGCTCTCAACCGGGACAGGGACCCTACGAGCAGTACTTC
few,TRBD2,TRBJ2-1,TRBV2,CASRVGLAGIEQFF,TGTGCCAGCAGGGTTGGACTAGCGGGGATTGAGCAGTTCTTC
NA,NA,TRBJ1-1,TRBV5-5,CASSLATENTEAFF,TGTGCCAGCAGCTTGGCGACAGAGAACACTGAAGCTTTCTTT
NA,NA,TRBJ1-6,TRBV7-9,CASREGTKYSPLHF,TGTGCCAGCAGGGAAGGGACAAAATATTCACCCCTCCACTTT
NA,TRBD1,TRBJ2-1,TRBV19,CASTRDSEQFF,TGTGCCAGTACCCGGGACAGTGAGCAGTTCTTC
NA,NA,TRBJ2-2,TRBV25-1,CASSDPSTATGELFF,TGTGCCAGCAGTGACCCCTCCACAGCTACCGGGGAGCTGTTTTTT
few,NA,TRBJ2-3,TRBV7-9,CAAMTRGSTDTQYF,TGTGCTGCGATGACGAGGGGGAGCACAGATACGCAGTATTTT
NA,NA,TRBJ1-5,TRBV30,CAWSKGVRNQPQHF,TGTGCCTGGAGCAAAGGAGTTCGCAATCAGCCCCAGCATTTT
NA,NA,TRBJ2-3,TRBV2,CASRETGFPTDTQYF,TGTGCCAGCAGAGAAACAGGGTTTCCCACAGATACGCAGTATTTT
few,TRBD1,TRBJ2-7,TRBV27,CASSDRDADNEQYF,TGTGCCAGCAGTGACAGGGATGCCGACAACGAGCAGTACTTC
few,NA,TRBJ2-3,TRBV5-4,CASSLDTGTSTDTQYF,TGTGCCAGCAGCTTGGATACGGGGACTAGCACAGATACGCAGTATTTT
once,TRBD2,TRBJ2-1,TRBV20-1,CSASPGRGGANEQFF,TGCAGTGCTAGTCCGGGGCGCGGGGGGGCCAATGAACAGTTCTTC
NA,TRBD1,TRBJ2-7,TRBV29-1,CSVVCDRGRWLDYEQYF,TGCAGCGTTGTGTGCGACAGGGGGCGTTGGTTAGACTACGAGCAGTACTTC
NA,TRBD1,TRBJ2-3,TRBV27,CASGWGTGIPDTQYF,TGTGCCAGCGGGTGGGGGACAGGCATTCCAGATACGCAGTATTTT
NA,NA,TRBJ2-7,TRBV15,CATSSPLLYEQYF,TGTGCCACCAGCAGTCCCCTTCTTTACGAGCAGTACTTC
NA,NA,TRBJ1-2,TRBV7-2,CASSAALGANYGYTF,TGTGCCAGCAGCGCCGCCCTTGGAGCTAACTATGGCTACACCTTC
few,TRBD1,TRBJ2-1,TRBV19,CASMVGTGGLEQFF,TGTGCCAGTATGGTTGGGACAGGGGGACTTGAGCAGTTCTTC
NA,TRBD1,TRBJ2-7,TRBV14,CASSQETGGGYEQYF,TGTGCCAGCAGCCAAGAGACAGGGGGTGGCTACGAGCAGTACTTC
NA,TRBD1,TRBJ1-3,TRBV18,CASSRGQGGGNTIYF,TGTGCCAGCTCACGGGGACAGGGAGGAGGAAACACCATATATTTT